The T cell receptor beta chain under discussion was sequenced for a study of blood T cells in healthy people across ages (dated by TCRdb to the mid-2010s). Some background on the complete study: In model experiments, roughly one uniquely barcoded TCR beta cDNA molecule per two T cells was captured by template switching. To track age-related changes in TCR beta repertoire diversity, the study relied on deep sequencing normalized with unique cDNA molecular identifiers. For two donors (one aged 18 to 29 and one aged 80 or older), the study analyzed two additional independent replicas of 1 million unique cDNA reads from the same blood draw. The donors were split into four age groups: young (average 16 years), middle-aged (39), aged (about 62) and long-lived (over 80). The research as a whole found: The percentage of naive T cells measured by flow cytometry correlated strongly with observed TCR beta diversity. Estimates of total diversity based on one million sequenced T cells were regarded as lower bounds and as underestimates. As age increased, observed TCR beta diversity per million T cells dropped in a roughly linear way, and a significant reduction was already evident by age 40. Compared with the aged group, the long-lived group had more naive CD4+ T cells, fewer expanded clones and increased TCR diversity, a pattern suggesting age selection. Because donor CMV infection status was unknown, age-related changes in expanded clonotypes were potentially confounded. Conclusive comparison of naive and antigen-experienced compartments was prevented by the profiling of bulk unsorted PBMCs.

The method behind the library was 5' RACE. Sequenced using an Illumina HiSeq 2500. A second PCR of about 6 to 12 cycles was run with a J-beta primer mix and a sample-barcoded 5' primer. A template-switch 5' adaptor carrying 12 random nucleotides introduced a unique molecular identifier onto each TCR beta cDNA molecule. Each sample yielded at least 3 million CDR3-containing paired-end reads. First-strand cDNA was synthesized from all RNA with the Mint cDNA synthesis kit, primed by a TRBC-specific oligonucleotide. Following uracil-DNA glycosylase treatment, a first 18-cycle PCR with universal primers M1SS and BC2_uni_R was performed on all cDNA. The paper's processing steps were these. Normalization of each sample was performed by random selection of 1 million high-quality reads, each carrying a distinct molecular identifier. Instead of being binned into consensus sequences, reads that shared molecular identifiers were thrown out. MiTCR, with a Q25 quality threshold and the strictest error-elimination algorithm, was used for CDR3 identification, clonotype clustering and error correction. Lower-bound total TCR beta diversity was estimated with a nonparametric unseen species model using Euler transformation. TCRdb's own reprocessing of the public reads used fastp at Q25 and MiXCR and kept productive beta chains. Under each unique CDR3 protein, matching rows form one entry showing the most common genes and DNA. The authors' filters were not applied to this entry. Within this sample are 750,000 to 850,000 distinct CDR3 sequences, with more than 20% of them counted one time only. Clones ranked in the top ten supply approximately 3.7% of the sample.

The roughly 39 donors, aged about 6 to 95 years, were systemically healthy Caucasian individuals from Russia. Approximately 10 milliliters of peripheral blood were collected from each donor into EDTA-treated Vacutainer tubes. Ficoll-Paque density-gradient centrifugation was used to isolate PBMCs, with at least 6.5 million per sample. Total RNA, at least 6 micrograms per sample, was extracted from PBMCs with Trizol reagent. For every donor, an aliquot of PBMCs went through flow cytometry to measure the percentages of naive CD45RAhigh/CD27high T cells. As concerns this clonotype: The specificity of this receptor is unknown. There are no base qualities to consult, and no much larger clone falls within one base.

The same sample was also used in a study of T cells of mothers and their children. From that second study: Nine systemically healthy Caucasian individuals served as donors, namely three mothers together with their six children. cDNA synthesis used all of the extracted RNA, with around 1.6 ug of RNA in each 15 ul reaction. Sample barcodes and 2-4 random nucleotides were added via the M1S primer in the second PCR. Each mother yielded over 8.5 million TCR beta CDR3 reads and each child 2.5 million to 3 million reads. TCR recombination output is similarly shaped by thymic selection in related and unrelated pairs, with a minor effect exerted by inherited differences. Related mother-child pairs always showed normalized repertoire overlap that was slightly higher than in unrelated mother-child pairs, though the difference was never significant. No persistent microchimeric T cell clones were found, with a detection sensitivity of roughly 100 clones per million clonotypes. To look for features that set related mother-child pairs apart from unrelated individuals, the researchers ran deep NGS to compare the TCR beta repertoires of mothers and children. Mothers averaged roughly 40 +/- 4 years of age and children averaged around 10 +/- 4 years. After adapter ligation with NEBNext reagents, the libraries were sequenced on Illumina HiSeq 2000 with 100+100 nt paired-end reads. To prevent cross-contamination, the mother and child libraries were prepared a month apart and were sequenced in separate runs. For each donor, between about 450,000 and 2,300,000 distinct TCR beta clonotypes were identified. Naive TCR beta clonotypes were estimated from low-frequency clonotypes matched to each donor's FACS-determined naive share, without sorting.

This receptor was identified in a boy aged 5-17 years in good health. Material: blood.

The sequenced DNA: TGTGCCATCAGTGATGGTAGAGGATCCTACGAGCAGTACTTC. The encoded protein is CAISDGRGSYEQYF. Recombination connected TRBV10-3 to TRBJ2-7; the D gene assignment is ambiguous. Trimming at the junction amounts to 3 bases on V and 1 base on J, and the germline ends lie 10 bases apart. The germline V gene yields ENHRY for CDR1 and SYGVKD for CDR2. Spanning cysteine to phenylalanine, the CDR3 consists of 14 amino acids. Left in the record is the CDR3 DNA by itself, 42 bases read in frame from the first base.